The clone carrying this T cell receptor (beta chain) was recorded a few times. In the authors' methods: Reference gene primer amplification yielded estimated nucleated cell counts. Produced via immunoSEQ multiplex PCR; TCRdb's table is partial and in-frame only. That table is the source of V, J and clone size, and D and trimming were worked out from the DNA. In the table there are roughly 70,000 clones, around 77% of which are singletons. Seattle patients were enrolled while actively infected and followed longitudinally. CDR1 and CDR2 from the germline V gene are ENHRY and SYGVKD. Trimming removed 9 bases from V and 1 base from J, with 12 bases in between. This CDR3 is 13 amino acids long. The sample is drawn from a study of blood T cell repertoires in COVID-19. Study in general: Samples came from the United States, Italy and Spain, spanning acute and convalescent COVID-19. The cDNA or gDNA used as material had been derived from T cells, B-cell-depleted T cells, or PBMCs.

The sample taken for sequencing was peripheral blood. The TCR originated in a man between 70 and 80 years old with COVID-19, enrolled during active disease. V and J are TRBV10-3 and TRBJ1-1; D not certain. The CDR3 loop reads CAITLRENTEAFF. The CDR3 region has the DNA TGTGCCATAACCCTGAGGGAGAACACTGAAGCTTTCTTT.